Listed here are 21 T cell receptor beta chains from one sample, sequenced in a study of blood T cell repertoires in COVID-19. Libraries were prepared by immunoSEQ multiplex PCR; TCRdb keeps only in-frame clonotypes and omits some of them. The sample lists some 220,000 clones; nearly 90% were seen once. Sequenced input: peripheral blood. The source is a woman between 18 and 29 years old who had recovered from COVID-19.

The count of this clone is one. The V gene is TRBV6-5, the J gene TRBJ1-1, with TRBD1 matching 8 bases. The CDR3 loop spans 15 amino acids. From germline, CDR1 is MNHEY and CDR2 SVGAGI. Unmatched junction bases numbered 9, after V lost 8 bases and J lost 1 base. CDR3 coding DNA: TGTGCCAGCCGCCCAGGGGGCCTGGAGAACACTGAAGCTTTCTTT. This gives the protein CASRPGGLENTEAFF.

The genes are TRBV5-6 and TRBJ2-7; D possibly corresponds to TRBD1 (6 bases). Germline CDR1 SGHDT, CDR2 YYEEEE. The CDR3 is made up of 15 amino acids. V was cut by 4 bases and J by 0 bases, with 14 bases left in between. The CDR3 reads CASSVDRSYSYEQYF. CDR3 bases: TGTGCCAGCAGCGTCGACAGGTCCTACTCCTACGAGCAGTACTTC.

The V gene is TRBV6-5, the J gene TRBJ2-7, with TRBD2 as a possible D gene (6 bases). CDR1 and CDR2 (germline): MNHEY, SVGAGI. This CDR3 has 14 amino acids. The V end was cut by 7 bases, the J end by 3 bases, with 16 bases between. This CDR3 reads CASTVRSGHYEQYF. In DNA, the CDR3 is TGTGCCAGCACGGTCCGTAGCGGCCACTACGAGCAGTACTTC.

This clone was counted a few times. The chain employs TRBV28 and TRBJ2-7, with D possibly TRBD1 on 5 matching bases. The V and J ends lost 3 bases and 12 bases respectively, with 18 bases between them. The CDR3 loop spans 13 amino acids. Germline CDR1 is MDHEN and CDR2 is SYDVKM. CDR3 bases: TGTGCCAGCAGTTTGGTCGGGTCCACAGGTCGGTACTTC. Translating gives CASSLVGSTGRYF.

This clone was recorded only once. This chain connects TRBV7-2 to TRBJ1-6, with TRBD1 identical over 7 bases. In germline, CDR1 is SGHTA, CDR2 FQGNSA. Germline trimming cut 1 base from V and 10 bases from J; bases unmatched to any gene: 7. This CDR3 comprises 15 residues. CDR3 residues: CASSLEQGWWSPLHF. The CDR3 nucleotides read TGTGCCAGCAGCTTAGAACAGGGGTGGTGGTCACCCCTCCACTTT.

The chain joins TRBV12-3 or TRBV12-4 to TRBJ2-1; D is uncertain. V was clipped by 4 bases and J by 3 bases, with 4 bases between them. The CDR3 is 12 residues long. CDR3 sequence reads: CASSSNYNEQFF. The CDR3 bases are TGTGCCAGCAGTTCAAACTACAATGAGCAGTTCTTC.

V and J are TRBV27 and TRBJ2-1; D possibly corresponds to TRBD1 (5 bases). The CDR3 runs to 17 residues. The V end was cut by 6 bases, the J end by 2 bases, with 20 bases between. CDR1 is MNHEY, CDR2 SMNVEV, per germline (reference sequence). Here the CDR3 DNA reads TGTGCCAGCAGCCCCCCGCTAGGCAGGGTCGCCTACAATGAGCAGTTCTTC. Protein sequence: CASSPPLGRVAYNEQFF.

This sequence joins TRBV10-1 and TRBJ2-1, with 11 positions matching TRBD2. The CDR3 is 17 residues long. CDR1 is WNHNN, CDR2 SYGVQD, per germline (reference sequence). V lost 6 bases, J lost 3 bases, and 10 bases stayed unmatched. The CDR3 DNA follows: TGCGCCAGCAGCGGCAATCCCGGGACTAGCGGCTACAATGAGCAGTTCTTC. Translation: CASSGNPGTSGYNEQFF.

As DNA, the CDR3 is TGTGCCAGTAAAGAACAGGGGATGAACACTGAAGCTTTCTTT. Its translation: CASKEQGMNTEAFF. The chain joins TRBV19 to TRBJ1-1; TRBD1 matches 7 bases. With V trimmed by 7 bases and J by 0 bases, 5 bases remained unmatched. The CDR3 sequence is 14 residues long. Germline CDR1 LNHDA, CDR2 SQIVND (reference sequence). Complete variable domain (other parts from reference TRBV19 and TRBJ1-1): DGGITQSPKYLFRKEGQNVTLSCEQNLNHDAMYWYRQDPGQGLRLIYYSQIVNDFQKGDIAEGYSVSREKKESFPLTVTSAQKNPTAFYLCASKEQGMNTEAFFGQGTRLTVV.

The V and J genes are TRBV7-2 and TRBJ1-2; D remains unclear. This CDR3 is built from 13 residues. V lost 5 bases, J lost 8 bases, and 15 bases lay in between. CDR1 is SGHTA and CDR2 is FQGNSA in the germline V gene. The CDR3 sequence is CASSAGWAGGYTF. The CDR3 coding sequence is TGTGCCAGCAGCGCCGGTTGGGCGGGGGGCTACACCTTC.

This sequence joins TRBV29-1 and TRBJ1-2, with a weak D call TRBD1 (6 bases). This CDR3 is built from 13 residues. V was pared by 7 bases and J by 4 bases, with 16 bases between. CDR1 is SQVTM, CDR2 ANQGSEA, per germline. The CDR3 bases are TGCAGCGCCGTACAGGGTACCAGCTATGGCTACACCTTC. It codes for CSAVQGTSYGYTF.

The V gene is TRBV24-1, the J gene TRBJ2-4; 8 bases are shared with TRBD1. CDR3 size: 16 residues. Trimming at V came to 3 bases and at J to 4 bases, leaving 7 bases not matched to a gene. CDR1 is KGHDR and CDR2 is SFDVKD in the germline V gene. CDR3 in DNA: TGTGCCACCAGTGATCCCTCGGGACAGGAAAAAAACATTCAGTACTTC. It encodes CATSDPSGQEKNIQYF.

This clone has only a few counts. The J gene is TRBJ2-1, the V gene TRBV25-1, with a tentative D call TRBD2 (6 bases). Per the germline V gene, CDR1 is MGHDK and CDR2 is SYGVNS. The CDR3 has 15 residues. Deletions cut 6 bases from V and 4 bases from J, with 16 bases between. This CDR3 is CASSPPAGPYNEQFF. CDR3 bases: TGTGCCAGCAGCCCCCCGGCGGGACCTTACAATGAGCAGTTCTTC.

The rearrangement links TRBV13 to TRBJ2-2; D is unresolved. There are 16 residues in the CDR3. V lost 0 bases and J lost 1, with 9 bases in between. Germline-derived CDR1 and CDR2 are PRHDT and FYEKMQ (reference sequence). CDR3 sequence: CASSLGRKMNTGELFF. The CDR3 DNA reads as TGTGCCAGCAGCTTAGGGCGGAAGATGAACACCGGGGAGCTGTTTTTT.

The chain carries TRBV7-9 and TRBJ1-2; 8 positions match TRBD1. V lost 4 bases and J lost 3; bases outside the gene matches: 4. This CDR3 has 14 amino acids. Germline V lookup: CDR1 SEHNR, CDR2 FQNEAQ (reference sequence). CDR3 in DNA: TGTGCCAGCAGCTCATCGACAGGGGACTATGGCTACACCTTC. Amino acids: CASSSSTGDYGYTF.

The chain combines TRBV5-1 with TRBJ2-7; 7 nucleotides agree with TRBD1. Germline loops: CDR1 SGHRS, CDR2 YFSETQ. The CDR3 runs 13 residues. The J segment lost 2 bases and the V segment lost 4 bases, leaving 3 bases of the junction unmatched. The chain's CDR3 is CASSQDRPYEQYF. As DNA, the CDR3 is TGCGCCAGCAGCCAGGACAGGCCCTACGAGCAGTACTTC.

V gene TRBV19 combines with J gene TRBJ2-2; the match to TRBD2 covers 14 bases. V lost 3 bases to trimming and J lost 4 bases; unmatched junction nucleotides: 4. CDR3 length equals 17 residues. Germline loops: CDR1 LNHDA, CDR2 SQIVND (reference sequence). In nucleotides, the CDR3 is TGTGCCAGTAGTATGGGACTAGCGGGAGATATCACCGGGGAGCTGTTTTTT. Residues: CASSMGLAGDITGELFF.

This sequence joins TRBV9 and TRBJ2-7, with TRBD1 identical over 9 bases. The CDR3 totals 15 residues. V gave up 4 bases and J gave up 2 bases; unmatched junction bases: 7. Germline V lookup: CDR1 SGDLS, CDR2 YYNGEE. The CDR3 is CASSPGTGRPYEQYF. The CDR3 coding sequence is TGTGCCAGCAGCCCCGGGACAGGGAGGCCCTACGAGCAGTACTTC.

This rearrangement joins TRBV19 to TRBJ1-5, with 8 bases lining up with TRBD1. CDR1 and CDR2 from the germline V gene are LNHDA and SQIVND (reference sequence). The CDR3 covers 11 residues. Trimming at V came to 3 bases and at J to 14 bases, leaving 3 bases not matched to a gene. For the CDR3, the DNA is TGTGCCAGTAGTATCGGACAGGGTGAGCATTTT. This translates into CASSIGQGEHF.

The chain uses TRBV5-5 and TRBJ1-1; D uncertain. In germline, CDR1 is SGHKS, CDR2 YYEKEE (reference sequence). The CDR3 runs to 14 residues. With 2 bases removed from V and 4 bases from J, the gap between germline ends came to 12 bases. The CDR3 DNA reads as TGTGCCAGCAGCTTCCTAAACGGTTTCACTGAAGCTTTCTTT. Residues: CASSFLNGFTEAFF.

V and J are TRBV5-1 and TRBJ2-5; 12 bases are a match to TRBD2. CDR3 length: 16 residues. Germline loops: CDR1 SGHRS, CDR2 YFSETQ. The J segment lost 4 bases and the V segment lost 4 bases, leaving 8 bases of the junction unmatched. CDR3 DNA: TGCGCCAGCAGCCCAGGACTAGCGGGATTCGGAGAGACCCAGTACTTC. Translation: CASSPGLAGFGETQYF. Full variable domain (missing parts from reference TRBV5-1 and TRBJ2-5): KAGVTQTPRYLIKTRGQQVTLSCSPISGHRSVSWYQQTPGQGLQFLFEYFSETQRNKGNFPGRFSGRQFSNSRSEMNVSTLELGDSALYLCASSPGLAGFGETQYFGPGTRLLVL.